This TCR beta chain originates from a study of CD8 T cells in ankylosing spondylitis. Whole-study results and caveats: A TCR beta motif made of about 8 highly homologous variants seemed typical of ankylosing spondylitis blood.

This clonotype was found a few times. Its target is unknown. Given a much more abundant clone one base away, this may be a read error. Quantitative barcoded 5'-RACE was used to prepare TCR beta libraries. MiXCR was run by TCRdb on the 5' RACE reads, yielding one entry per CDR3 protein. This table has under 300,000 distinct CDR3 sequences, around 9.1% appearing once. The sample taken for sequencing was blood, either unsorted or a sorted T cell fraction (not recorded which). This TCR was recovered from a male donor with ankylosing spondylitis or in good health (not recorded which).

The CDR3 coding sequence is TGCAGTACCTGGGACGGCTCCTACGAGCAGTCCTTC. Amino acids: CSTWDGSYEQSF. The chain carries TRBV20-1 and TRBJ2-7; the D call may be TRBD1 or TRBD2 (5 bases each). The germline gives CDR1 DFQATT, CDR2 SNEGSKA (reference sequence). The CDR3 runs to 12 residues.